Listed below are T cell receptor beta chains from one sample, sequenced in a study of blood T cell repertoires in COVID-19. The table came from immunoSEQ multiplex PCR; TCRdb's copy has only in-frame clones and leaves some out. The repertoire holds under 200,000 clones, with less than 90% as singletons. The sequenced sample was peripheral blood. The receptors here all came from a woman in her 70s with acute or convalescent COVID-19. Each CDR3 is given with its conserved first and last residue. D genes are given only for firm matches. The size entry is marked missing in some rows and otherwise reads once, few, many or a size class.

clone_size: once; v_call: TRBV4-2; d_call: TRBD2; j_call: TRBJ2-1; cdr3_length: 17; cdr3_aa: CASSQPRGGALDNEQFF; cdr3_nt: TGTGCCAGCAGCCAACCCCGGGGGGGCGCACTCGACAATGAGCAGTTCTTC
clone_size: NA; v_call: TRBV18; d_call: TRBD2; j_call: TRBJ2-3; cdr3_length: 14; cdr3_aa: CASSRSGLTDTQYF; cdr3_nt: TGTGCCAGCTCACGTAGCGGGCTCACAGATACGCAGTATTTT
clone_size: NA; v_call: TRBV2; d_call: NA; j_call: TRBJ1-2; cdr3_length: 12; cdr3_aa: CASRRVDYGYTF; cdr3_nt: TGTGCCAGCCGCAGGGTAGACTATGGCTACACCTTC
clone_size: NA; v_call: TRBV19; d_call: NA; j_call: TRBJ2-5; cdr3_length: 12; cdr3_aa: CASRQGGQTQYF; cdr3_nt: TGTGCCAGTAGACAGGGTGGCCAGACCCAGTACTTC
clone_size: NA; v_call: TRBV19; d_call: TRBD1; j_call: TRBJ2-7; cdr3_length: 12; cdr3_aa: CASSNYRGEQYF; cdr3_nt: TGTGCCAGTAGTAACTACAGGGGCGAGCAGTACTTC
clone_size: NA; v_call: TRBV3-1/TRBV3-2; d_call: NA; j_call: TRBJ2-2; cdr3_length: 17; cdr3_aa: CASSRRNTLSNTGELFF; cdr3_nt: TGTGCCAGCAGCCGACGGAATACACTATCGAACACCGGGGAGCTGTTTTTT
clone_size: NA; v_call: TRBV2; d_call: NA; j_call: TRBJ2-4; cdr3_length: 13; cdr3_aa: CASKLDWENIQYF; cdr3_nt: TGTGCCAGCAAACTGGACTGGGAAAACATTCAGTACTTC
clone_size: NA; v_call: TRBV15; d_call: TRBD2; j_call: TRBJ2-1; cdr3_length: 16; cdr3_aa: CATARGSSGGLNEQFF; cdr3_nt: TGTGCCACCGCACGCGGATCTAGCGGGGGGCTCAATGAGCAGTTCTTC
clone_size: NA; v_call: TRBV11-3; d_call: NA; j_call: TRBJ2-3; cdr3_length: 13; cdr3_aa: CASSFSSTDTQYF; cdr3_nt: TGTGCCAGCAGCTTCTCTAGCACAGATACGCAGTATTTT
clone_size: NA; v_call: TRBV7-9; d_call: NA; j_call: TRBJ2-1; cdr3_length: 15; cdr3_aa: CASSPPRVGHNEQFF; cdr3_nt: TGTGCCAGCAGCCCCCCTCGGGTGGGGCACAATGAGCAGTTCTTC
clone_size: NA; v_call: TRBV6-6; d_call: TRBD1; j_call: TRBJ1-6; cdr3_length: 14; cdr3_aa: CASSADRESSPLHF; cdr3_nt: TGTGCCAGCAGTGCCGACAGGGAAAGTTCACCCCTCCACTTT
clone_size: few; v_call: TRBV10-1; d_call: TRBD1; j_call: TRBJ2-3; cdr3_length: 15; cdr3_aa: CASSAWTGSADTQYF; cdr3_nt: TGCGCCAGCAGTGCCTGGACAGGGTCGGCAGATACGCAGTATTTT
clone_size: NA; v_call: TRBV10-3; d_call: TRBD1; j_call: TRBJ1-1; cdr3_length: 15; cdr3_aa: CAIRETGTGNTEAFF; cdr3_nt: TGTGCCATCAGAGAGACCGGGACAGGGAACACTGAAGCTTTCTTT
clone_size: NA; v_call: TRBV5-1; d_call: TRBD1; j_call: TRBJ1-1; cdr3_length: 15; cdr3_aa: CASSLLTGGETEAFF; cdr3_nt: TGCGCCAGCAGCTTGTTGACAGGGGGCGAGACTGAAGCTTTCTTT
clone_size: once; v_call: TRBV12-3/TRBV12-4; d_call: NA; j_call: TRBJ1-2; cdr3_length: 11; cdr3_aa: CASSSGWGYTF; cdr3_nt: TGTGCCAGCAGTTCAGGGTGGGGCTACACCTTC
clone_size: once; v_call: TRBV2; d_call: TRBD1; j_call: TRBJ1-1; cdr3_length: 14; cdr3_aa: CASSARTGNTEAFF; cdr3_nt: TGTGCCAGCAGTGCAAGGACAGGCAACACTGAAGCTTTCTTT
clone_size: NA; v_call: TRBV5-5; d_call: NA; j_call: TRBJ1-1; cdr3_length: 18; cdr3_aa: CASSRREGTRILNTEAFF; cdr3_nt: TGTGCCAGCAGCCGACGGGAAGGGACAAGAATTTTGAACACTGAAGCTTTCTTT
clone_size: NA; v_call: TRBV7-2; d_call: TRBD2; j_call: TRBJ2-7; cdr3_length: 15; cdr3_aa: CASSLNAGGLGEQYF; cdr3_nt: TGTGCCAGCAGCTTAAACGCGGGGGGCCTAGGGGAGCAGTACTTC
clone_size: once; v_call: TRBV7-9; d_call: NA; j_call: TRBJ1-2; cdr3_length: 14; cdr3_aa: CASSLNQGWDGYTF; cdr3_nt: TGTGCCAGCAGCCTAAATCAGGGGTGGGATGGCTACACCTTC
clone_size: NA; v_call: TRBV30; d_call: NA; j_call: TRBJ2-7; cdr3_length: 15; cdr3_aa: CAWTSTGAKTYEQYF; cdr3_nt: TGTGCCTGGACATCCACAGGAGCGAAAACCTACGAGCAGTACTTC
clone_size: NA; v_call: TRBV4-2; d_call: TRBD1; j_call: TRBJ1-6; cdr3_length: 17; cdr3_aa: CASSQGQGLGIGETLHF; cdr3_nt: TGTGCCAGCAGCCAAGGACAGGGATTGGGCATAGGGGAGACCCTCCACTTT